One and the same sample provided the 24 T cell receptor beta chains below, sequenced in a study of vaccination effects on CD4 cells after COVID-19 (dated by TCRdb to 2022 to 2024). Their antigen targets remain unknown. Library preparation was by the immunoSEQ multiplex PCR assay. The table comes from immuneACCESS by way of TCRdb, which keeps in-frame sequences with V and J called. Part of the clones is missing from these tables; in studies checked, under half for an unresolved V gene and the rest for unknown reasons. The sample table lists fewer than 25,000 clones, about 72% of them with a count of one. The leading ten clones occupy roughly 17% of the sample. To identify antigen-specific CD4+ T cell clonotypes by their expansion, the ViraFEST assay first stimulated PBMC with viral peptide pools and then applied TCR sequencing. After approximately eleven days of culture, CD4+ T cells were isolated with the EasySep CD4+ T cell isolation kit. Convalescent patients had PCR-confirmed SARS-CoV-2 infection between March and December 2020, before Alpha, Beta and Delta variants emerged in the United States.

The material was CD4+ T cells from PBMCs cultured with SARS-CoV-2 spike peptides, obtained before COVID-19 vaccination. Taken with the paper, the label for cell subset or site translates to: SARS-CoV-2 spike overlapping peptide pool stimulation. These receptor sequences come from a human donor who had a prior SARS-CoV-2 infection.

The chain joins TRBV24-1 to TRBJ2-1; tentatively, D is TRBD2 (5 bases). Germline lookup yields CDR1 KGHDR and CDR2 SFDVKD. Trimming pared 2 bases from V and 4 bases from J, leaving 17 bases between. The CDR3 spans 17 residues. This chain's CDR3 is CATSDSRASRAYNEQFF. For the CDR3, the DNA is TGTGCCACCAGTGATTCGCGGGCAAGTCGAGCATACAATGAGCAGTTCTTC.

This clone was detected only once. CDR3: CASSQDAGTSGFGATFAGELFF. CDR3 DNA sequence: TGCGCCAGCAGCCAGGACGCCGGGACTAGCGGTTTTGGGGCCACCTTCGCCGGGGAGCTGTTTTTT. The V gene is TRBV4-3, the J gene TRBJ2-2; 11 bases line up with TRBD2. The CDR3 contains 22 residues. J was trimmed by 6 bases and V by 3 bases; bases with no gene match: 24. Germline CDR1 reads LGHNA; CDR2 reads YSLEER.

The chain links TRBV11-3 to TRBJ2-5, with 7 bases that match TRBD2. This CDR3 spans 18 amino acids. Germline CDR1 is SGHNT and CDR2 is YENEEA. The V and J ends lost 5 bases and 0 bases, in that order; junction bases with no gene match: 15. The CDR3 region has the DNA TGTGCCAGCAGCCCGGGGGGTTTCGCGGGGACTTACCAAGAGACCCAGTACTTC. Encoded protein: CASSPGGFAGTYQETQYF. Looking up the rest from reference TRBV11-3 and TRBJ2-5 gives the full variable domain: EAGVVQSPRYKIIEKKQPVAFWCNPISGHNTLYWYLQNLGQGPELLIRYENEEAVDDSQLPKDRFSAERLKGVDSTLKIQPAELGDSAVYLCASSPGGFAGTYQETQYFGPGTRLLVL.

The rearrangement links TRBV5-1 to TRBJ2-2; 10 bases line up with TRBD2. Trimming at V came to 6 bases and at J to 7 bases, leaving 9 bases not matched to a gene. The CDR3 totals 15 residues. The germline CDR1 and CDR2 sequences are SGHRS and YFSETQ. The CDR3 here is CASTASGSPGGELFF. The CDR3 DNA sequence: TGCGCCAGCACCGCTAGCGGGAGTCCTGGCGGGGAGCTGTTTTTT.

This clone was seen only once. The chain combines TRBV27 with TRBJ1-1; D gene ambiguous. Germline CDR1 reads MNHEY; CDR2 reads SMNVEV (reference sequence). The ends were cut back, 8 bases at V and 2 bases at J, with 15 bases in the middle. The CDR3 spans 14 residues. The CDR3 bases are TGTGCCAGCGGAACCCTCAGAGGCAACACTGAAGCTTTCTTT. Encoded protein: CASGTLRGNTEAFF.

The genes are TRBV15 and TRBJ2-7; 9 bases match TRBD1. This CDR3 is built from 15 residues. Trimming cost V 3 bases and J 3 bases; bases outside gene matches: 6. Germline V gene data show CDR1 as LNHNV and CDR2 as YYDKDF (reference sequence). CDR3 in DNA: TGTGCCACCAGCAGCGGCGACAGGGGGGTCTACGAGCAGTACTTC. Translation: CATSSGDRGVYEQYF.

The chain has TRBV7-2 and TRBJ2-7; TRBD2 matches at 7 bases. Germline CDR1 and CDR2: SGHTA and FQGNSA. The junction had 14 bases not matched to a gene; V was cut back by 5 bases and J by 7 bases. The CDR3 is 15 amino acids. Here the CDR3 DNA reads TGTGCCAGCAGCCAACATGCTAGCGGAGACAGAGAGCAGTACTTC. Protein sequence: CASSQHASGDREQYF. Filled out from reference TRBV7-2 and TRBJ2-7, the complete variable domain reads GAGVSQSPSNKVTEKGKDVELRCDPISGHTALYWYRQSLGQGLEFLIYFQGNSAPDKSGLPSDRFSAERTGGSVSTLTIQRTQQEDSAVYLCASSQHASGDREQYFGPGTRLTVT.

The chain combines TRBV11-2 with TRBJ2-3; TRBD2 matches 10 bases. V was pared by 2 bases and J by 2 bases, with 7 bases of the junction left unmatched. The CDR3 is made up of 17 amino acids. The germline V gene has CDR1 SGHAT and CDR2 FQNNGV. CDR3 amino acids: CASSLLWLAGDTDTQYF. The CDR3, as DNA: TGTGCCAGCAGCTTATTATGGCTAGCGGGGGACACAGATACGCAGTATTTT.

The V gene is TRBV9, the J gene TRBJ1-4, with 11 bases that match TRBD1. V was pared by 4 bases and J by 8 bases, with 4 bases of the junction left unmatched. This CDR3 is 14 amino acids long. CDR1 SGDLS and CDR2 YYNGEE come from the germline V gene. In DNA, the CDR3 is TGTGCCAGCAGCCTGGGACAGGGGGGAGAAAAACTGTTTTTT. It encodes CASSLGQGGEKLFF.

The gene calls are TRBV7-2 and TRBJ2-7, with D hard to call. CDR3 size: 14 residues. The V gene's germline CDR1 is SGHTA and CDR2 FQGNSA. The V end was cut by 2 bases, the J end by 6 bases, with 14 bases between. The DNA for the CDR3 is TGTGCCAGCAGCTTAACCTGGCTTGGGCTCGAGCAGTACTTC. Translated, it gives CASSLTWLGLEQYF.

This chain connects TRBV7-3 to TRBJ1-3, with TRBD1 as a possible D gene (6 bases). Per germline, CDR1 SGHTA and CDR2 FQGTGA. With 4 bases removed from V and 0 bases from J, the gap between germline ends came to 19 bases. CDR3 length equals 18 residues. CDR3 amino acids: CASSSHTLAGHSGNTIYF. CDR3 sequence (DNA): TGTGCCAGCAGCTCCCACACGCTTGCGGGACACTCTGGAAACACCATATATTTT. The complete variable domain, with remaining parts taken from reference TRBV7-3 and TRBJ1-3, reads GAGVSQTPSNKVTEKGKYVELRCDPISGHTALYWYRQSLGQGPEFLIYFQGTGAADDSGLPNDRFFAVRPEGSVSTLKIQRTERGDSAVYLCASSSHTLAGHSGNTIYFGEGSWLTVV.

This clone was counted once. The chain couples TRBV11-2 to TRBJ2-7, with D perhaps matching TRBD1 (6 bases). Trimming removed 6 bases from V and 1 base from J, with 16 bases in between. The CDR3 runs 15 residues. Germline loops: CDR1 SGHAT, CDR2 FQNNGV. CDR3 in amino acids: CASSGSSGESYEQYF. The CDR3 coding sequence is TGTGCCAGCAGTGGGTCGTCAGGGGAATCCTACGAGCAGTACTTC.

This clone has just a few counts. The CDR3 region has the DNA TGTGCCAGCAGCATACAGACAGGGACTAATTCACCCCTCCACTTT. Amino acid sequence: CASSIQTGTNSPLHF. The rearrangement joins TRBV7-2 to TRBJ1-6, with TRBD1 identical over 7 bases. The CDR3 is made up of 15 amino acids. In germline, CDR1 is SGHTA, CDR2 FQGNSA. V shed 5 bases, J shed 6 bases, and the junction held 7 bases outside the gene matches.

The J gene is TRBJ2-7, the V gene TRBV5-6; the match to TRBD1 covers 7 bases. This CDR3 region has 14 residues. The germline CDR1 and CDR2 sequences are SGHDT and YYEEEE. After removal of 0 bases from V and 9 bases from J, the junction contained 9 bases not matched to a gene. This CDR3 is CASSLVSARGMQYF. For the CDR3, the DNA is TGTGCCAGCAGCTTGGTATCGGCCAGGGGGATGCAGTACTTC.

J is TRBJ2-3 and V is TRBV27; tentative D call: TRBD1 (5 bases). The CDR3 is made up of 13 amino acids. Germline V lookup: CDR1 MNHEY, CDR2 SMNVEV (reference sequence). V dropped 6 bases and J dropped 0 bases, with 7 bases sitting between them. The chain's CDR3 is CASRDISTDTQYF. The CDR3 DNA follows: TGTGCCAGCAGGGACATAAGCACAGATACGCAGTATTTT.

The V gene is TRBV19, the J gene TRBJ2-1, with TRBD2 matching 10 bases. This CDR3 is built from 15 residues. The J segment lost 9 bases and the V segment lost 8 bases, leaving 13 bases of the junction unmatched. CDR1 and CDR2 from the germline V gene are LNHDA and SQIVND (reference sequence). CDR3 amino acids: CASFTSSGSFGEQFF. The CDR3 DNA follows: TGTGCCAGTTTCACCTCTAGCGGGAGTTTCGGTGAGCAGTTCTTC.

The chain recombines TRBV4-3 with TRBJ1-4; D is uncertain. Germline CDR1 is LGHNA and CDR2 is YSLEER. V shed 4 bases and J shed 4 bases, with 7 bases lying between them. The CDR3 runs 13 residues. CDR3 nucleotide sequence: TGCGCCAGCAGCCCAGTCTTTAATGAAAAACTGTTTTTT. It yields the protein CASSPVFNEKLFF.

The chain links TRBV27 to TRBJ1-4; D is uncertain. Germline values: CDR1 MNHEY, CDR2 SMNVEV (reference sequence). V gave up 8 bases and J gave up 6 bases, with 7 bases separating them. The CDR3 totals 11 residues. This chain's CDR3 is CASGRYEKLFF. DNA of the CDR3: TGTGCCAGCGGAAGATATGAAAAACTGTTTTTT.

J is TRBJ2-1 and V is TRBV9, with unresolved D. Looked up from germline, CDR1 is SGDLS and CDR2 is YYNGEE. Trimming stripped 0 bases from V and 4 bases from J, with 14 bases between. The CDR3 covers 16 residues. CDR3 in DNA: TGTGCCAGCAGCGTAGGCTACCCCGTGCTTTACAATGAGCAGTTCTTC. Amino acid sequence: CASSVGYPVLYNEQFF.

CDR3 amino acids: CASSRVCYRLPGNTEAFF. The DNA of the CDR3 is TGCGCCAGCAGTCGGGTATGCTATCGACTCCCGGGGAACACTGAAGCTTTCTTT. This chain joins TRBV23-1 and TRBJ1-1; D ambiguous. TRBV23-1 is noted as an ORF with a role that remains uncertain. The V and J ends lost 4 bases and 1 base respectively, with 22 bases between them. The CDR3 is 18 residues long.

J is TRBJ2-7 and V is TRBV9; D is possibly TRBD2 (5 bases). Germline V gene lookup returns CDR1 SGDLS and CDR2 YYNGEE. The CDR3 totals 13 residues. The ends were cut back, 0 bases at V and 7 bases at J, with 11 bases in the middle. CDR3 sequence (DNA): TGTGCCAGCAGCGTAGTTTCCGGCGGGGAGCAGTACTTC. Translating gives CASSVVSGGEQYF.

V is TRBV19 and J is TRBJ2-1, with 9 nucleotides matching TRBD2. Germline V CDR1 and CDR2: LNHDA, SQIVND (reference sequence). The CDR3 extends over 15 amino acids. Trimming cost V 3 bases and J 8 bases; bases outside gene matches: 8. DNA for the CDR3: TGTGCCAGTAGTATTGGAGCGGGAGGTCTAGATGAGCAGTTCTTC. Translated, it gives CASSIGAGGLDEQFF.

This chain joins TRBV20-1 and TRBJ2-1, with 10 positions matching TRBD2. The length of the CDR3 is 14 residues. Germline V gives CDR1 DFQATT, CDR2 SNEGSKA (reference sequence). Germline trimming cut 3 bases from V and 7 bases from J; bases unmatched to any gene: 6. This chain's CDR3 is CSASMTSGWNEQFF. The CDR3 bases are TGCAGTGCTAGTATGACTAGCGGGTGGAATGAGCAGTTCTTC.

The chain combines TRBV19 with TRBJ1-2; D is ambiguous. Between the trimmed V and J ends, which lost 5 bases and 4 bases, there was a span of 14 bases. The germline V gene encodes CDR1 LNHDA and CDR2 SQIVND (reference sequence). This CDR3 has 14 residues. The CDR3 sequence is CASSRVDGIYGYTF. As DNA, the CDR3 is TGTGCCAGTAGTCGAGTTGACGGGATCTATGGCTACACCTTC.